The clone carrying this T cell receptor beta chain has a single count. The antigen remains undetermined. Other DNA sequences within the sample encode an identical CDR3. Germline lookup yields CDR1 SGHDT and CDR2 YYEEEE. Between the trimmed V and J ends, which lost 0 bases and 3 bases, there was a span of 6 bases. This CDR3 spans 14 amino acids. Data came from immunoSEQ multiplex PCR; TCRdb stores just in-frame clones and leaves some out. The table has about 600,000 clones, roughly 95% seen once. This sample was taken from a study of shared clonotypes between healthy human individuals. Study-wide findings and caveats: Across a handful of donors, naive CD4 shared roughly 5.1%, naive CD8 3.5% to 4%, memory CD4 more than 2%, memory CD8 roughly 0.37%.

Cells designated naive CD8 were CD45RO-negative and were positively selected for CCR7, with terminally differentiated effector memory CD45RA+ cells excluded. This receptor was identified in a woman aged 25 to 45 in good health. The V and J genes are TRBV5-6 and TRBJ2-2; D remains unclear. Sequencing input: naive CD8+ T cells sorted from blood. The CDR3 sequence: CASSLGGDTGELFF. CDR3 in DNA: TGTGCCAGCAGCTTGGGTGGGGACACCGGGGAGCTGTTTTTT.